Sequencing of this T cell receptor beta chain was carried out in a study of cytomegalovirus exposure and HLA in healthy donors. In the PCR, 60 Vbeta and 13 Jbeta primers were used. Assay used: immunoSEQ multiplex PCR; TCRdb lists only in-frame clones, some missing. The sample carries 150,000 to 200,000 clones, around 76% recorded once. General study results and limits: Among donors in an Asian-associated ancestry cluster, a later analysis reportedly found fewer N-insertions than the roughly 650-donor mean.

As concerns this clone: As yet, its antigen is unknown.

Per germline, CDR1 SGHAT and CDR2 FQNNGV. The CDR3 has 19 residues. With 4 bases clipped from V and 4 bases from J, the junction kept 9 bases outside the gene matches. This receptor was taken from a man under 40 in good health and CMV-seronegative. The specimen sequenced was PBMCs. The V and J genes are TRBV11-2 and TRBJ2-2, with 16 bases that match TRBD2. The CDR3 coding sequence is TGTGCCAGCAGCTCCCTGGGACTAGCGGGAGGGCGAGTCACCGGGGAGCTGTTTTTT. This sequence encodes CASSSLGLAGGRVTGELFF.